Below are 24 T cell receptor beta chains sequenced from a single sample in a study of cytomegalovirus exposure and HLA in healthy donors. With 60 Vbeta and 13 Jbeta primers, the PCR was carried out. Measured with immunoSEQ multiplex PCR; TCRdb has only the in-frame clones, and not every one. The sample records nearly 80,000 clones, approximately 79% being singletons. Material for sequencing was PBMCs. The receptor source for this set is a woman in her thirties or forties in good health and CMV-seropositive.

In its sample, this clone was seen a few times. CDR3 DNA: TGTGCCAGCAGCTTCGACGGGAGCACAGATACGCAGTATTTT. The encoded protein is CASSFDGSTDTQYF. This chain uses TRBV7-9 with TRBJ2-3; D not resolved. Per germline, CDR1 SEHNR and CDR2 FQNEAQ (reference sequence). The CDR3 contains 14 residues. With 3 bases removed from V and 0 bases from J, the gap between germline ends came to 7 bases.

Written as DNA, the CDR3 is TGTGCCAGCAGTGAGCCGGGGGACCCTGCGCAGTATTTT. It codes for CASSEPGDPAQYF. The V call is TRBV25-1, the J call TRBJ2-3, with a possible D match to TRBD2 (6 bases). The germline V gene encodes CDR1 MGHDK and CDR2 SYGVNS. The CDR3 has 13 amino acids. Trimming pared 3 bases from V and 10 bases from J, leaving 14 bases between.

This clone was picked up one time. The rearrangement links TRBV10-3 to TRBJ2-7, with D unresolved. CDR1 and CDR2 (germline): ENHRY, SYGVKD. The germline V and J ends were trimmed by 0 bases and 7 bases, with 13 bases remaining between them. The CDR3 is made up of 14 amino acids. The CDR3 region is CAISESTDPWEQYF. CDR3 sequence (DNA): TGTGCCATCAGTGAGTCCACAGACCCCTGGGAGCAGTACTTC.

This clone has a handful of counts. The CDR3 spells CASSLGQGNSPLHF. CDR3 nucleotide sequence: TGCGCCAGCAGCTTGGGACAGGGTAATTCACCCCTCCACTTT. The chain joins TRBV5-1 to TRBJ1-6; 7 nucleotides line up with TRBD1. The V gene end was trimmed by 0 bases and the J gene end by 6 bases; junction bases not matched to a gene: 0. The CDR3 length is 14 residues. The germline V gene has CDR1 SGHRS and CDR2 YFSETQ.

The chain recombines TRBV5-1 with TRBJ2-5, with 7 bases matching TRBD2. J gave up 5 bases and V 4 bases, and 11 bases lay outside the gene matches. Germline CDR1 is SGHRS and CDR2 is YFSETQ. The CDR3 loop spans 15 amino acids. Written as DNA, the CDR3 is TGCGCCAGCAGCCCGAAGCGGGGTTCAAGGGAGACCCAGTACTTC. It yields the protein CASSPKRGSRETQYF.

The DNA of the CDR3 is TGTGCCAGCAGCCAATGGGGGGGAGGATCCCTCCACTTT. Protein product: CASSQWGGGSLHF. The chain carries TRBV5-5 and TRBJ1-6, with D perhaps TRBD1 (5 bases). The germline V and J ends were trimmed by 4 bases and 14 bases, with 16 bases remaining between them. Germline V gene sequence: CDR1 SGHKS, CDR2 YYEKEE (reference sequence). CDR3 size: 13 residues.

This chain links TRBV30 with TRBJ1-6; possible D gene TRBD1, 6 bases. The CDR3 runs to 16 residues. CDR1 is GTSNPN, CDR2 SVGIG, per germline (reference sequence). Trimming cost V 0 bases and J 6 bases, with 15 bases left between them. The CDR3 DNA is TGTGCCTGGAGTGTACGTGGCAGGGGCGGTAATTCACCCCTCCACTTT. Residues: CAWSVRGRGGNSPLHF.

The CDR3 coding sequence is TGTGCCAACATCTCTCGGGTCTCTGTTGCCTACGAGCAGTACTTC. It is translated as CANISRVSVAYEQYF. V usage is TRBV27 and J usage is TRBJ2-7; unclear D gene. Germline lookup yields CDR1 MNHEY and CDR2 SMNVEV (reference sequence). The CDR3 consists of 15 residues. Trimming stripped 10 bases from V and 2 bases from J, with 21 bases between.

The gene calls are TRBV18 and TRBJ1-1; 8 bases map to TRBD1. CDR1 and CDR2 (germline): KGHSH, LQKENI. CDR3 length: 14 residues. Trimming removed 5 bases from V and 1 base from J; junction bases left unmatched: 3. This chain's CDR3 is CASSRQGPNTEAFF. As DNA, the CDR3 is TGTGCCAGCTCAAGACAGGGGCCGAACACTGAAGCTTTCTTT.

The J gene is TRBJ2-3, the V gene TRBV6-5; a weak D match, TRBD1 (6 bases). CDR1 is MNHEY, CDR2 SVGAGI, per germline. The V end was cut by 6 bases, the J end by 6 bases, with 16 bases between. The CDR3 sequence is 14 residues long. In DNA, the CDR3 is TGTGCCAGCAGACGCGGACAGCTGAGCGATACGCAGTATTTT. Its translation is CASRRGQLSDTQYF.

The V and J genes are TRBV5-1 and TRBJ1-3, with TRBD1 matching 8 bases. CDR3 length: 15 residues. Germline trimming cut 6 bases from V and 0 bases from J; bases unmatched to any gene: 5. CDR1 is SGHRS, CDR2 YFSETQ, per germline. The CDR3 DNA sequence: TGCGCCAGCAAGGGACAGGCAAGCTCTGGAAACACCATATATTTT. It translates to CASKGQASSGNTIYF.

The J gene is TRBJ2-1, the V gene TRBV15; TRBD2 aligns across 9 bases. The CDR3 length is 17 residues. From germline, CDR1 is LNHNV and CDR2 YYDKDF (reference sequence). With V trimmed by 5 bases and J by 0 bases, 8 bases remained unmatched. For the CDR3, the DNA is TGTGCCACCAGCGGTAGCGGGAGCTCCCTCTCCTACAATGAGCAGTTCTTC. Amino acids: CATSGSGSSLSYNEQFF.

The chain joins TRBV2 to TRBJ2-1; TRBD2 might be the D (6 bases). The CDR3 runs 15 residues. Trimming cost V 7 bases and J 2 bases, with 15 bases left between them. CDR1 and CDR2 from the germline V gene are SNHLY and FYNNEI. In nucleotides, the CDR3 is TGTGCCAGCACCCGTGGCGGGATGCCCTACAATGAGCAGTTCTTC. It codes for CASTRGGMPYNEQFF.

The CDR3 sequence is CAISDPWAGGNAYEQYF. Written as DNA, the CDR3 is TGTGCCATCAGTGATCCTTGGGCGGGGGGAAATGCCTACGAGCAGTACTTC. The chain couples TRBV10-3 to TRBJ2-7; 8 bases align to TRBD2. Germline lookup yields CDR1 ENHRY and CDR2 SYGVKD. The CDR3 totals 17 residues. V lost 3 bases and J lost 2; bases outside the gene matches: 12.

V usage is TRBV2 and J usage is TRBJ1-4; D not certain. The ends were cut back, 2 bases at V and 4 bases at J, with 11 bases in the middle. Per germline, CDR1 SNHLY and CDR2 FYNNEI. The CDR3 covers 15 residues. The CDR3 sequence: CASSEIRGNNEKLFF. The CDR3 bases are TGTGCCAGCAGTGAAATAAGAGGGAATAATGAAAAACTGTTTTTT. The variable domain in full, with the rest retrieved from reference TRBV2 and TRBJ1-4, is EPEVTQTPSHQVTQMGQEVILRCVPISNHLYFYWYRQILGQKVEFLVSFYNNEISEKSEIFDDQFSVERPDGSNFTLKIRSTKLEDSAMYFCASSEIRGNNEKLFFGSGTQLSVL.

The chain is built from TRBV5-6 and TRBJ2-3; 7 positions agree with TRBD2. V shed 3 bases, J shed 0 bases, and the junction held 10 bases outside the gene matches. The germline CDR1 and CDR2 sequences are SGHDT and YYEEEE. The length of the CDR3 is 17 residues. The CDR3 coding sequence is TGTGCCAGCAGCTCAGCATCGGGGGGAACTAGCACAGATACGCAGTATTTT. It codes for CASSSASGGTSTDTQYF.

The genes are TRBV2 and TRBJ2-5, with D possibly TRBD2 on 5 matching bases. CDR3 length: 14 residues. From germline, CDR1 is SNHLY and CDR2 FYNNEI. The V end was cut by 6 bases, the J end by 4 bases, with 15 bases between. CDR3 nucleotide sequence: TGTGCCAGCAGACCTCTCGGAGGTGTAGAGACCCAGTACTTC. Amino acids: CASRPLGGVETQYF.

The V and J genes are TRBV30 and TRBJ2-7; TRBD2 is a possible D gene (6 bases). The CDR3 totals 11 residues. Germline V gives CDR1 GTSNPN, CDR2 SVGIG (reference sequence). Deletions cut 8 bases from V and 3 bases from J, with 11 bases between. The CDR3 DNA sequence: TGTGCCCGTGGGGGACTCTACGAGCAGTACTTC. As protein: CARGGLYEQYF.

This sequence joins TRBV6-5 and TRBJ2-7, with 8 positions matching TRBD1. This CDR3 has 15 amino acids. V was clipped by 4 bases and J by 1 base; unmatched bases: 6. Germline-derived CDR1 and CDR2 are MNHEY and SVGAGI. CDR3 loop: CASSSPGQASYEQYF. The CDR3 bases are TGTGCCAGCAGTTCACCGGGACAGGCATCCTACGAGCAGTACTTC.

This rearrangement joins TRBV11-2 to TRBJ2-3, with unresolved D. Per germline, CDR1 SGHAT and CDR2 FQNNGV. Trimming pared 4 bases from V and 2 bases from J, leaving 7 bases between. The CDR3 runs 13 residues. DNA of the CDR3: TGTGCCAGCAGCTCGAGTCCCACAGATACGCAGTATTTT. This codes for CASSSSPTDTQYF.

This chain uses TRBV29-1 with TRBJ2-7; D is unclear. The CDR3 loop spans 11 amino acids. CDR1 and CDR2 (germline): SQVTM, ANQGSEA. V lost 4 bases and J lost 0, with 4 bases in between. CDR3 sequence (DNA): TGCAGCGTTGGAGGCTCCTACGAGCAGTACTTC. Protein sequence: CSVGGSYEQYF.

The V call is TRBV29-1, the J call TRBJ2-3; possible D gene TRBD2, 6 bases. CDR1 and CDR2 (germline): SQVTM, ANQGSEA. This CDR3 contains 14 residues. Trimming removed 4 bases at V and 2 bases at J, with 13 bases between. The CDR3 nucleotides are TGCAGCGTTGGGGGGGACCCTTTCACAGATACGCAGTATTTT. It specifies CSVGGDPFTDTQYF.

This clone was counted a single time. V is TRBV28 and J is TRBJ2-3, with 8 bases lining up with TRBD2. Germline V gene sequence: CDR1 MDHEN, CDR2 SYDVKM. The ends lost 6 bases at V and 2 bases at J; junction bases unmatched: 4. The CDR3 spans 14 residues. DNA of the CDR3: TGTGCCAGCAGACTAGCGGAACCCACAGATACGCAGTATTTT. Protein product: CASRLAEPTDTQYF.

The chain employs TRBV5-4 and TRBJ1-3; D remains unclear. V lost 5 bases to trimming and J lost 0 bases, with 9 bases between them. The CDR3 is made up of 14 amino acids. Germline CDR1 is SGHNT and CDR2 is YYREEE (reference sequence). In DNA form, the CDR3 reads TGTGCCAGCAGTTCTCGGAGCTCTGGAAACACCATATATTTT. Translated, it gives CASSSRSSGNTIYF.